A single sample is the source of the 29 T cell receptor beta chains below, sequenced in a study of CD8 T cells in Susac syndrome (dated by TCRdb to the late 2010s). The library was generated by the immunoSEQ multiplex PCR assay. RNA was extracted using the RNeasy kit, and roughly 0.45 to 1 ug of the RNA was reverse transcribed with random hexamers. TCRdb trimmed the raw reads at Q25, called clones with MiXCR and kept productive beta chains. All rows with the same CDR3 protein become a single entry with the most common DNA and genes. This sample gives some 300,000 distinct CDR3 sequences in total; roughly 85% of them show up just once. 0.21% of the sample is taken by the ten largest. The sample comprised CD8+ T cells from PBMCs. These TCRs come from a human donor with multiple sclerosis.

There are a few counts of this clonotype. The chain uses TRBV6-5 and TRBJ2-5, with D perhaps matching TRBD2 (6 bases). CDR3 size: 15 residues. Between the trimmed V and J ends, which lost 0 bases and 2 bases, there was a span of 10 bases. Per the germline V gene, CDR1 is MNHEY and CDR2 is SVGAGI. The CDR3 DNA reads as TGTGCCAGCAGTTACTCGGTGACTAGACAAGAGACCCAGTACTTC. Its translation is CASSYSVTRQETQYF.

The CDR3, as DNA: TGCAGCGTTGACGGGACTAGCTCCTACAATGAGCAGTTCTTC. Translating gives CSVDGTSSYNEQFF. The rearrangement joins TRBV29-1 to TRBJ2-1; 8 bases align to TRBD2. In germline, CDR1 is SQVTM, CDR2 ANQGSEA. The CDR3 covers 14 residues. Germline trimming cut 3 bases from V and 0 bases from J; bases unmatched to any gene: 1.

This chain connects TRBV20-1 to TRBJ2-2; 10 bases line up with TRBD2. CDR1 DFQATT and CDR2 SNEGSKA come from the germline V gene (reference sequence). This CDR3 region has 17 residues. The CDR3 DNA reads as TGCGGCTCTCGCCGGGGCAGGACTAGCGGCGACACCGGGGAGCTGTTTTTT. Translation gives CGSRRGRTSGDTGELFF.

The chain joins TRBV14 to TRBJ2-7, with 12 bases that match TRBD2. With 0 bases clipped from V and 6 bases from J, the junction kept 9 bases outside the gene matches. The CDR3 spans 17 residues. Germline loops: CDR1 SGHDN, CDR2 FVKESK. Written as DNA, the CDR3 is TGTGCCAGCAGCCAAGAAAGGGCTAGCGGGAGGGCATCCGAGCAGTACTTC. It specifies CASSQERASGRASEQYF.

V usage is TRBV5-4 and J usage is TRBJ2-1; D may be TRBD2 (6 bases). Between the trimmed V and J ends, which lost 0 bases and 5 bases, there was a span of 12 bases. The length of the CDR3 is 15 residues. In germline, CDR1 is SGHNT, CDR2 YYREEE (reference sequence). In DNA, the CDR3 is TGTGCCAGCAGCTTGGACCGGGACTTTAACAATGAGCAGTTCTTC. Encoded protein: CASSLDRDFNNEQFF. Based on the CDR3 plus reference TRBV5-4 and TRBJ2-1, the full variable domain is ETGVTQSPTHLIKTRGQQVTLRCSSQSGHNTVSWYQQALGQGPQFIFQYYREEENGRGNFPPRFSGLQFPNYSSELNVNALELDDSALYLCASSLDRDFNNEQFFGPGTRLTVL.

J is TRBJ2-7 and V is TRBV28; 8 bases match TRBD2. J gave up 0 bases and V 2 bases, and 6 bases lay outside the gene matches. Per germline, CDR1 MDHEN and CDR2 SYDVKM. This CDR3 spans 16 amino acids. The CDR3 nucleotides read TGTGCCAGCAGTTTAGGGGTAGCGGGGAGCTCCTACGAGCAGTACTTC. Translated, it gives CASSLGVAGSSYEQYF.

This clonotype was picked up one time. The rearrangement uses TRBV7-9 and TRBJ1-1; no firm D call. V was shortened by 5 bases and J by 1 base, with 8 bases between the two germline ends. This CDR3 is built from 13 residues. Germline V lookup: CDR1 SEHNR, CDR2 FQNEAQ (reference sequence). The chain's CDR3 is CASSASGNTEAFF. The CDR3 DNA is TGTGCCAGCAGCGCGAGTGGGAACACTGAAGCTTTCTTT.

This rearrangement joins TRBV28 to TRBJ2-3; D may be TRBD2 (8 bases). The CDR3 is made up of 16 amino acids. Germline-derived CDR1 and CDR2 are MDHEN and SYDVKM. Trimming shortened V by 5 bases and J by 6 bases, and 21 bases separated the two germline ends. The CDR3: CASSPWLAGRGDTQYF. In DNA, the CDR3 is TGTGCCAGCAGTCCCTGGCTAGCGGGCAGGGGGGATACGCAGTATTTT.

The gene calls are TRBV19 and TRBJ2-3; D ambiguous. Germline values: CDR1 LNHDA, CDR2 SQIVND (reference sequence). Between the trimmed V and J ends, which lost 3 bases and 6 bases, there was a span of 10 bases. The CDR3 has 13 amino acids. The CDR3 DNA is TGTGCCAGTAGTATGTCCGGTCGCGATACGCAGTATTTT. It specifies CASSMSGRDTQYF.

This chain uses TRBV28 with TRBJ2-1, with D maybe TRBD2 (5 bases). Trimming pared 5 bases from V and 9 bases from J, leaving 20 bases between. The CDR3 has 15 residues. CDR1 and CDR2 (germline): MDHEN, SYDVKM. This chain's CDR3 is CASSQLVTLHGEQFF. In DNA, the CDR3 is TGTGCCAGCAGTCAACTAGTAACCCTACACGGTGAGCAGTTCTTC.

The chain recombines TRBV28 with TRBJ2-2; D not certain. Per germline, CDR1 MDHEN and CDR2 SYDVKM. The CDR3 loop spans 17 amino acids. The V end lost 0 bases, the J end lost 3 bases, and 14 bases lay between the germline ends. CDR3: CASSLCREVPYTGELFF. For the CDR3, the DNA is TGTGCCAGCAGTTTATGCAGAGAGGTACCTTACACCGGGGAGCTGTTTTTT.

The rearrangement links TRBV7-9 to TRBJ2-7; tentatively, D is TRBD1 (5 bases). The CDR3 is made up of 15 amino acids. Looked up from germline, CDR1 is SEHNR and CDR2 is FQNEAQ (reference sequence). V was clipped by 7 bases and J by 0 bases, with 16 bases between them. The CDR3 DNA reads TGTGCCAGCACCCCCGAACAGGAAATCTCCTACGAGCAGTACTTC. Translation gives CASTPEQEISYEQYF.

The V and J genes are TRBV4-1 and TRBJ2-1, with TRBD2 as a possible D gene (7 bases). CDR1 is MGHRA and CDR2 is YSYEKL in the germline V gene. There are 13 residues in the CDR3. The V and J ends lost 1 base and 12 bases respectively, with 13 bases between them. CDR3 DNA sequence: TGCGCCAGCAGCCAAGTGGGGGGGCAGGGGCAGTTCTTC. This codes for CASSQVGGQGQFF.

The chain is built from TRBV4-3 and TRBJ1-1; D is unclear. The CDR3 loop spans 14 amino acids. V was pared by 0 bases and J by 6 bases, with 11 bases between. CDR1 is LGHNA and CDR2 is YSLEER in the germline V gene. In nucleotides, the CDR3 is TGCGCCAGCAGCCAAGACGGCCTGAGCGCTGAAGCTTTCTTT. The encoded protein is CASSQDGLSAEAFF.

V gene TRBV29-1 combines with J gene TRBJ2-2, with 11 positions matching TRBD2. Germline loops: CDR1 SQVTM, CDR2 ANQGSEA. This CDR3 region has 16 residues. V lost 2 bases to trimming and J lost 3 bases; unmatched junction nucleotides: 5. CDR3 sequence reads: CSVETSGRRDTGELFF. CDR3 sequence (DNA): TGCAGCGTTGAAACTAGCGGGAGACGTGACACCGGGGAGCTGTTTTTT.

V gene TRBV5-6 combines with J gene TRBJ1-1; D might be TRBD1 (5 bases). The CDR3 has 13 amino acids. V was pared by 2 bases and J by 4 bases, with 9 bases between. Germline CDR1 reads SGHDT; CDR2 reads YYEEEE. CDR3 DNA: TGTGCCAGCAGCTTAGGGGATCTCACTGAAGCTTTCTTT. It codes for CASSLGDLTEAFF.

Notes on this clonotype: One end of the junction does not line up with germline, which may come from a read error. This rearrangement joins TRBV29-1 to TRBJ2-7, with D possibly being TRBD2 (5 bases). The germline V gene has CDR1 SQVTM and CDR2 ANQGSEA. This CDR3 comprises 10 residues. The CDR3 loop reads CSVVDYERYF. For the CDR3, the DNA is TGCAGCGTGGTCGACTACGAGCGGTACTTC.

The chain uses TRBV5-1 and TRBJ1-1; the D gene is possibly TRBD1 (6 bases). CDR1 SGHRS and CDR2 YFSETQ come from the germline V gene. This CDR3 comprises 16 residues. Between the trimmed V and J ends, which lost 0 bases and 3 bases, there was a span of 15 bases. DNA of the CDR3: TGCGCCAGCAGCTTGGCCGGGGGGGCGACGGACACTGAAGCTTTCTTT. It yields the protein CASSLAGGATDTEAFF.

The chain joins TRBV4-3 to TRBJ2-1; tentatively, D is TRBD2 (6 bases). Germline assignment: CDR1 LGHNA and CDR2 YSLEER. Trimming left V 0 bases short and J 4 bases short, with 10 bases between. This CDR3 has 15 residues. The CDR3 sequence: CASSQDSGAYNEQFF. For the CDR3, the DNA is TGCGCCAGCAGCCAAGATAGCGGCGCATACAATGAGCAGTTCTTC.

The rearrangement links TRBV7-9 to TRBJ2-5, with D hard to call. V lost 3 bases, J lost 0 bases, and 5 bases lay in between. The CDR3 covers 13 residues. The germline V gene has CDR1 SEHNR and CDR2 FQNEAQ (reference sequence). The CDR3 DNA follows: TGTGCCAGCAGCTTTGACTACCAAGAGACCCAGTACTTC. It specifies CASSFDYQETQYF.

Here the CDR3 DNA reads TGCGCCAGCATGGGAGATAACACTGAAGCTTTCTTT. Translated, it gives CASMGDNTEAFF. The V and J genes are TRBV10-2 and TRBJ1-1; D ambiguous. Trimming took off 7 bases at V and 2 bases at J, with 8 bases between the two ends. This CDR3 region has 12 residues. Germline V gives CDR1 WSHSY, CDR2 SAAADI.

This clonotype was observed once. The chain uses TRBV20-1 and TRBJ2-7, with D unclear. CDR1 and CDR2 from the germline V gene are DFQATT and SNEGSKA (reference sequence). Deletions cut 5 bases from V and 6 bases from J, with 8 bases between. This CDR3 is built from 10 residues. This CDR3 reads CSALPGEQYF. In DNA, the CDR3 is TGCAGTGCTCTACCGGGCGAGCAGTACTTC.

This clonotype was seen a handful of times. This sequence joins TRBV27 and TRBJ2-7; 7 nucleotides match TRBD2. Unmatched junction bases numbered 10, after V lost 4 bases and J lost 4 bases. CDR1 is MNHEY, CDR2 SMNVEV, per germline (reference sequence). The CDR3 sequence is 15 residues long. The CDR3: CASSSALGAGYEQYF. The DNA for the CDR3 is TGTGCCAGCAGTTCCGCTCTTGGAGCGGGGTACGAGCAGTACTTC.

A single count supports this clonotype. The chain uses TRBV20-1 and TRBJ2-7; D might be TRBD2 (5 bases). This CDR3 is built from 14 residues. V shed 5 bases and J shed 4 bases, with 18 bases lying between them. Germline assignment: CDR1 DFQATT and CDR2 SNEGSKA (reference sequence). Here the CDR3 DNA reads TGCAGTGCTCCTCCGGGATCCTCCCTATACGAGCAGTACTTC. As protein: CSAPPGSSLYEQYF.

The gene calls are TRBV28 and TRBJ2-7; D is perhaps TRBD2 (5 bases). The CDR3 is made up of 14 amino acids. From germline, CDR1 is MDHEN and CDR2 SYDVKM. The V gene lost 5 bases and the J gene lost 5 bases, with 16 bases spanning the gap. The CDR3 sequence is CASSPPDLDHEQYF. The CDR3 coding sequence is TGTGCCAGCAGTCCCCCGGACTTGGACCACGAGCAGTACTTC.

The J gene is TRBJ2-7, the V gene TRBV7-6; D ambiguous. V lost 5 bases, J lost 1 base, and 9 bases lay in between. The germline gives CDR1 SGHVS, CDR2 FNYEAQ. CDR3 length: 13 residues. CDR3 loop: CASSPMWSYEQYF. The CDR3 nucleotides are TGTGCCAGCAGCCCCATGTGGTCCTACGAGCAGTACTTC.

The chain has TRBV29-1 and TRBJ2-7; 10 nucleotides match TRBD2. Germline V CDR1 and CDR2: SQVTM, ANQGSEA. The CDR3 has 14 residues. With 1 base clipped from V and 5 bases from J, the junction kept 5 bases outside the gene matches. The CDR3 region has the DNA TGCAGCGTTGAAGGCGGACTAGCGGAAGACGAGCAGTACTTC. This translates into CSVEGGLAEDEQYF.

The chain links TRBV7-8 to TRBJ2-7, with a weak D call TRBD2 (6 bases). V lost 1 base to trimming and J lost 1 base, with 17 bases between them. Germline CDR1 and CDR2: SGHVS and FQNEAQ. The CDR3 has 17 amino acids. The DNA for the CDR3 is TGTGCCAGCAGCTTAGGGAGTGGGGGGTTCAAATCCTACGAGCAGTACTTC. Encoded protein: CASSLGSGGFKSYEQYF.

The CDR3 is CASSYPREAINEQFF. The CDR3 nucleotides are TGTGCCAGCAGCTACCCCCGGGAGGCCATAAATGAGCAGTTCTTC. The gene calls are TRBV7-9 and TRBJ2-1; 7 nucleotides line up with TRBD2. Germline values: CDR1 SEHNR, CDR2 FQNEAQ (reference sequence). Trimming at V came to 4 bases and at J to 7 bases, leaving 10 bases not matched to a gene. This CDR3 contains 15 residues.